This T cell receptor beta chain was recorded in a study of shared clonotypes between healthy human individuals. Study-level information: Each donor contributed plates that comprised three CD4 naive, three CD4 memory, two CD8 naive and one CD8 memory.

Regarding the study as a whole: An effect of sequencing depth on clonotype sharing among donors was expected. Blood alone was sampled, and tissue repertoires likely differ.

Original handling: Filtering differed because ImmunoSEQ produced junction-only sequences that carried no quality scores. Here immunoSEQ multiplex PCR was the method, and the copy in TCRdb shows in-frame clones only, minus some. V, J and clone size reflect that table, while D and trimming were determined from the DNA. The sample lists some 900,000 clones, about 80% seen once, with around 1.4% in the top ten. About this clone: Its target is not known.

This CDR3 has 16 amino acids. The germline V gene encodes CDR1 MGHRA and CDR2 YSYEKL. With V trimmed by 5 bases and J by 2 bases, 9 bases remained unmatched. The receptor comes from a man between 18 and 29 years old in good health. The V and J genes are TRBV4-1 and TRBJ2-1; TRBD2 matches 7 bases. Source material: memory CD4+ T cells sorted from blood. Documented subset: CD45RA-negative fraction. The CDR3 loop reads CASSTLQGLTYNEQFF. The DNA of the CDR3 is TGCGCCAGCAGCACTCTGCAGGGACTAACCTACAATGAGCAGTTCTTC.